This TCR beta chain was documented in a study of blood T cell repertoires in COVID-19 (dated by TCRdb to 2018 to 2020). Notes on the research overall: Samples from collaborators originated in the United States, Italy and Spain and spanned both the acute and convalescent phases of COVID-19. The material from the prospective study consisted of cDNA or gDNA derived from T cells, B-cell-depleted T cells, or PBMCs. The dataset comprised deeply sampled blood TCRbeta repertoires from subjects exposed to, actively infected with, or recovered from COVID-19. The repertoires were released in a freely available public database meant as a resource for research on the immune response to SARS-CoV-2. The samples were drawn from two sources: the first 160 participants of the ongoing ImmuneRACE study, and approximately 1,300 subjects contributed by 6 global collaborators. Nearly every sample came with metadata listing a de-identified subject ID, COVID-19 status, age in years and sex. Where HLA class I and class II types were available, the types were taken from metadata supplied by the sample provider, not from assay-based typing.

As for this clone: Its antigen has not been determined. The record has no base qualities; no much larger clone is one base away.

What the study reported, not specific to this receptor: The amount of clinical and demographic metadata varied by source and participant and was provided uncurated.

TCRbeta CDR3 regions were amplified from genomic DNA by means of the immunoSEQ Assay, a bias-controlled multiplex PCR. As for the authors' bioinformatics: Nucleated cell counts per sample were estimated from amplification of reference gene primers within the assay. To quantify the absolute abundance of each unique TCRbeta CDR3 rearrangement, sequence reads were collapsed and filtered. For each sample, productive Simpson clonality was calculated as the square root of Simpson's diversity index over productive rearrangements. TCRdb re-hosts the immuneACCESS table, in-frame sequences only. Its copies lack some clones; in the studies checked, an unresolved V gene accounts for under half of them, and the cause for the rest is not known. Clone size and V and J calls were adopted from that table, with D and trimming inferred from the DNA. Within this sample are over 200,000 clones, with 65% to 90% of them counted one time only. The ten largest clones take up about 2% of the sample.

There are 17 amino acids in the CDR3, from cysteine to phenylalanine inclusive. Of the read, only the CDR3 DNA is kept; its 51 bases are in frame from base 1. After removal of 6 bases from V and 1 base from J, the junction retains 9 bases not matched to a gene. CDR1 and CDR2 are drawn from the germline V gene (reference sequence): LNHDA, SQIVND. Samples from volunteer blood donors who had recovered from COVID-19 were contributed by a second Seattle source. Each collaborating institution followed its own protocols to collect whole blood in K2EDTA tubes. Collaborator samples were shipped for TCRbeta analysis as frozen whole blood, isolated PBMCs, or DNA extracted from either sample type.

In this chain, TRBV19 is recombined with TRBJ1-1; TRBD1 aligns with 12 central bases. This clonotype was sampled from a middle-aged man who had recovered from COVID-19. The sample consisted of peripheral blood. The sequenced DNA: TGTGCCAGTAGGGCCGGGACAGGGGGCGCGAAGAACACTGAAGCTTTCTTT. Translated, this is CASRAGTGGAKNTEAFF.